This T cell receptor beta chain appears in the sequencing data of a study of blood T cell repertoires in COVID-19. Across the whole study: Italy, Spain and the United States were the sources of the convalescent and acute COVID-19 samples. In each case, the material was cDNA or gDNA derived from T cells, B-cell-depleted T cells, or PBMCs.

CDR1 is LNHDA, CDR2 SQIVND, per germline (reference sequence). V was trimmed by 7 bases and J by 0 bases, leaving 9 bases between them. This CDR3 has 13 residues. Study processing details: Amplification of reference gene primers provided the estimated nucleated cell counts. Here immunoSEQ multiplex PCR was the method, and the copy in TCRdb shows in-frame clones only, minus some. V and J calls and clone size come straight from that table; D and trimming were deduced from the DNA. The table records tens of thousands of clones, around 85% of them present only once. This chain uses TRBV19 with TRBJ1-1; D gene unclear. The sequence derives from a human donor in a cohort sampled during active COVID-19. The sample taken for sequencing was peripheral blood. The CDR3 DNA is TGTGCCAGTAAGAACAGAGTGAACACTGAAGCTTTCTTT. Protein: CASKNRVNTEAFF.